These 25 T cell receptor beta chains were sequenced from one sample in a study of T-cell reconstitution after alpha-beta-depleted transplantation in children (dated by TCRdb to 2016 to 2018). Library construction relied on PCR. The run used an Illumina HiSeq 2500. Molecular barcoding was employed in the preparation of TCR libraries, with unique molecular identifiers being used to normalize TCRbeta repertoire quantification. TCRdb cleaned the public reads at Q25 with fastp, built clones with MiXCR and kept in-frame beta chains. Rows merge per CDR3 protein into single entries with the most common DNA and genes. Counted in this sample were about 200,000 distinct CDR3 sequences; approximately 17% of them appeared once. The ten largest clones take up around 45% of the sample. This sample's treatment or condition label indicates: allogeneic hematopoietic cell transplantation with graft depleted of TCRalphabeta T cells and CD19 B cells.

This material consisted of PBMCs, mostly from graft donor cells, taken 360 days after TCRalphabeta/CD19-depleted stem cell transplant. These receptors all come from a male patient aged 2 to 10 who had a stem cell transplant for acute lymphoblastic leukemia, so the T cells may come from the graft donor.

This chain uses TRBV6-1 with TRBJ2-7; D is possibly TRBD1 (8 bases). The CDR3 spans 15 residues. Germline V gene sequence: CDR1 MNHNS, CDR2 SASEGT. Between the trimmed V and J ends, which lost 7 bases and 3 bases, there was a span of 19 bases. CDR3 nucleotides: TGTGCCAGCATCTACAGGGGGGGGGGAAACTACGAGCAGTACTTC. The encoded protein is CASIYRGGGNYEQYF.

The DNA of the CDR3 is TGTGCCAGCAGCCCTCCGGGACAGGGGGCGCGTAATGAGCAGTTCTTC. Its translation is CASSPPGQGARNEQFF. The V call is TRBV12-3 or TRBV12-4, the J call TRBJ2-1, with TRBD1 identical over 12 bases. The ends lost 6 bases at V and 7 bases at J; junction bases unmatched: 10. The CDR3 sequence is 16 residues long.

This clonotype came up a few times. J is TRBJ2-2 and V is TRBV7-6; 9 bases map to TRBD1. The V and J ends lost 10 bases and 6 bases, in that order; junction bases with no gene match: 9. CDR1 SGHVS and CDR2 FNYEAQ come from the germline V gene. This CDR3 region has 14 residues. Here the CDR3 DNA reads TGTGCCACCGAGGGGACAGGGATGGCCGGGGAGCTGTTTTTT. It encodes CATEGTGMAGELFF.

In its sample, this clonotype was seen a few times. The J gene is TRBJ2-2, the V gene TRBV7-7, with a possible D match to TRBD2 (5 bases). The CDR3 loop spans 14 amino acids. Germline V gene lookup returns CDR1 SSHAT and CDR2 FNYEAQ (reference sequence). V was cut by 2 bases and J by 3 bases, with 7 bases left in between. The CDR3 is CASSLPGDTGELFF. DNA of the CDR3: TGTGCCAGCAGCTTACCCGGGGACACCGGGGAGCTGTTTTTT.

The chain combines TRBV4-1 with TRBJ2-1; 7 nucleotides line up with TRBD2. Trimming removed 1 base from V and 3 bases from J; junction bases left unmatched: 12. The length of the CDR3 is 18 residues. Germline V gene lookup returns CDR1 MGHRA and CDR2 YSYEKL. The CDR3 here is CASSQAPWGGGLYNEQFF. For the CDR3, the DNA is TGCGCCAGCAGCCAAGCCCCATGGGGCGGGGGTCTCTACAATGAGCAGTTCTTC.

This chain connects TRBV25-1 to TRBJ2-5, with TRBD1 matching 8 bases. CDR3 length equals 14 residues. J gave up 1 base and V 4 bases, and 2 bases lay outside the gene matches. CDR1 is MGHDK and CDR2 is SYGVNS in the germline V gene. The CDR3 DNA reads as TGTGCCAGCAGTGCCACAGGGGGCCAAGAGACCCAGTACTTC. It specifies CASSATGGQETQYF.

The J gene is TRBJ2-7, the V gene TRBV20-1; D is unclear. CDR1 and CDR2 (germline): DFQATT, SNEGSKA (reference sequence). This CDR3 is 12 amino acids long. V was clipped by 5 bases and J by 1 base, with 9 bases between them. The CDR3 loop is CSAFRWSYEQYF. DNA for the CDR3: TGCAGTGCTTTTCGGTGGTCCTACGAGCAGTACTTC.

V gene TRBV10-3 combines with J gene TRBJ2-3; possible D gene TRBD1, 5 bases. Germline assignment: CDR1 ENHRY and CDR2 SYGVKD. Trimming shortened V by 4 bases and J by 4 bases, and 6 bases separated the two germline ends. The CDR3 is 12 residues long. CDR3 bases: TGTGCCATCAGTGGACAGTCAGATACGCAGTATTTT. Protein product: CAISGQSDTQYF.

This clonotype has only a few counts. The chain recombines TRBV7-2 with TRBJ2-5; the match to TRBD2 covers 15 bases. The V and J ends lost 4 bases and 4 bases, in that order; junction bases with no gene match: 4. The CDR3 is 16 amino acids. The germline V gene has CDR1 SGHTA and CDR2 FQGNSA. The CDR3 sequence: CASSSWTSGGAETQYF. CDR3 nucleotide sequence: TGTGCCAGCAGCTCATGGACTAGCGGGGGGGCAGAGACCCAGTACTTC.

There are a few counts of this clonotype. The CDR3 here is CASIQGLTENTEAFF. DNA for the CDR3: TGTGCCAGCATCCAGGGTTTAACGGAGAACACTGAAGCTTTCTTT. The genes are TRBV12-3 or TRBV12-4 and TRBJ1-1, with D possibly being TRBD1 (5 bases). The length of the CDR3 is 15 residues. V was cut by 7 bases and J by 1 base, with 16 bases left in between.

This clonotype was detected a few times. CDR3 bases: TGCAGCGCCACGGGACTAGCGGGGTTCTACGAGCAGTACTTC. Encoded protein: CSATGLAGFYEQYF. This chain joins TRBV29-1 and TRBJ2-7; 13 bases line up with TRBD2. Trimming at V came to 7 bases and at J to 3 bases, leaving 6 bases not matched to a gene. The CDR3 extends over 14 amino acids. From germline, CDR1 is SQVTM and CDR2 ANQGSEA.

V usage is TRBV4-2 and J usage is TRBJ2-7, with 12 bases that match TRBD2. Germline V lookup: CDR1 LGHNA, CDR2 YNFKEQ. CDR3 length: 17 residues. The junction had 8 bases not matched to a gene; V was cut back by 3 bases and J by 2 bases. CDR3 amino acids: CASSHGGTSGSAYEQYF. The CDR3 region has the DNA TGTGCCAGCAGCCACGGAGGGACTAGCGGGTCAGCCTACGAGCAGTACTTC.

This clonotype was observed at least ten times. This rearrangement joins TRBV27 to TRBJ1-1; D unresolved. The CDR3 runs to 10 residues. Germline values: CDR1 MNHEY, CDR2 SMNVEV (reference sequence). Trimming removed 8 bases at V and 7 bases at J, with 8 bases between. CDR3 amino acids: CASGRVEAFF. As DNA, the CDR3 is TGTGCCAGCGGAAGAGTTGAAGCTTTCTTT.

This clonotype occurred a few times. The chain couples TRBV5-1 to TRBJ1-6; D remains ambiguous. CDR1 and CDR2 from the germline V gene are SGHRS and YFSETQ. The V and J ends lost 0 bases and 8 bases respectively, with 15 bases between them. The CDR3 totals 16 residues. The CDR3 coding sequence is TGCGCCAGCAGCTTGGGTTATGGCATAGAGGATTCACCCCTCCACTTT. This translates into CASSLGYGIEDSPLHF. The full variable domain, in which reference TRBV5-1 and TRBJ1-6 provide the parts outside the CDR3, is KAGVTQTPRYLIKTRGQQVTLSCSPISGHRSVSWYQQTPGQGLQFLFEYFSETQRNKGNFPGRFSGRQFSNSRSEMNVSTLELGDSALYLCASSLGYGIEDSPLHFGNGTRLTVT.

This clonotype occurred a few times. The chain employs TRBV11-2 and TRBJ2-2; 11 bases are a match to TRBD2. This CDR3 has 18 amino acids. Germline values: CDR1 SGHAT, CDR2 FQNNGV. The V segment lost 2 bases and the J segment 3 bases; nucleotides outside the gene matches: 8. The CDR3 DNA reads TGTGCCAGCAGCTTAAAACCCCCGGGACTAGCGGACACCGGGGAGCTGTTTTTT. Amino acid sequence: CASSLKPPGLADTGELFF.

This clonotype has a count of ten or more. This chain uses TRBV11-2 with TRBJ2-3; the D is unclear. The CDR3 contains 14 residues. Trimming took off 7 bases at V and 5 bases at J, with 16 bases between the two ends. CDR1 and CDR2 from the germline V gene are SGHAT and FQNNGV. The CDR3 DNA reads TGTGCCAGCACCCTGACCAACGTCGGAGATACGCAGTATTTT. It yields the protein CASTLTNVGDTQYF.

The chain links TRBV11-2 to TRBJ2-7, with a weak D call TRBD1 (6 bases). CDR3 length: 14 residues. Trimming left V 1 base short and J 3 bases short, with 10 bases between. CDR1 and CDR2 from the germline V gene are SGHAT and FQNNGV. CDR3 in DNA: TGTGCCAGCAGCTTAGTCCGCAGGGGCTACGAGCAGTACTTC. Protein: CASSLVRRGYEQYF.

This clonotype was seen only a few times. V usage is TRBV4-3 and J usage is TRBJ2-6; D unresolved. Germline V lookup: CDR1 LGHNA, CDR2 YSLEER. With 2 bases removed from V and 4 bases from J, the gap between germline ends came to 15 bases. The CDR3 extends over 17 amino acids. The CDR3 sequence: CASSQRVGVRGANVLTF. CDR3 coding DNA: TGCGCCAGCAGCCAACGCGTCGGAGTCCGAGGGGCCAACGTCCTGACTTTC.

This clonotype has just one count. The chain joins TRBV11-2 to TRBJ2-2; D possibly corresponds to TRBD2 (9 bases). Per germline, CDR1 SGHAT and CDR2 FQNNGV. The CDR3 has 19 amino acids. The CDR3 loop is CPQGASGLAGNQNTGELFF. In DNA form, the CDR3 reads TGTCCCCAGGGGGCGTCGGGGCTAGCGGGGAATCAGAACACCGGGGAGCTGTTTTTT.

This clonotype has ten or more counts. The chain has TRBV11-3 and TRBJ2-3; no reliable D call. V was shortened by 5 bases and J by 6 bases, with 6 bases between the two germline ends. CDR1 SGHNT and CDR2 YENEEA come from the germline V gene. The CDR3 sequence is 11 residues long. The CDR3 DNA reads TGTGCCAGCAGCCTATTGGATACGCAGTATTTT. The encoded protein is CASSLLDTQYF.

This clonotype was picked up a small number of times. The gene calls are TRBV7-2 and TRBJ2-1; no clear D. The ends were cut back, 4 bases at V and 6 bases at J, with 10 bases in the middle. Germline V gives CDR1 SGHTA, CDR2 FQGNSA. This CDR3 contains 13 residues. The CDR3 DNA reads TGTGCCAGCAGCTGGTTCCCCGGCAATGAGCAGTTCTTC. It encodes CASSWFPGNEQFF.

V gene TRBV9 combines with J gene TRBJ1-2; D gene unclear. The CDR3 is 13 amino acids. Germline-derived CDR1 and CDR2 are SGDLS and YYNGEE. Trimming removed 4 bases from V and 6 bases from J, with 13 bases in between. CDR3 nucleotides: TGTGCCAGCAGCTTCACCCCGGGTGATGGCTACACCTTC. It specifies CASSFTPGDGYTF.

The CDR3 DNA reads as TGTGCCAGCAGCTTAGCAGGGAACGAGCAGTACTTC. This codes for CASSLAGNEQYF. This sequence joins TRBV11-2 and TRBJ2-7; D is perhaps TRBD1 (5 bases). The germline gives CDR1 SGHAT, CDR2 FQNNGV. The V and J ends lost 1 base and 5 bases respectively, with 6 bases between them. This CDR3 spans 12 amino acids.

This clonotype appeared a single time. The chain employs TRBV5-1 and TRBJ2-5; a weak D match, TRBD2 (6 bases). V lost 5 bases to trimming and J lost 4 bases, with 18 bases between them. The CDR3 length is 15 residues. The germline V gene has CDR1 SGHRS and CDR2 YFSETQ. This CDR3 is CASSSGTVGGETQYF. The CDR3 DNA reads TGCGCCAGCAGTTCCGGGACTGTAGGAGGAGAGACCCAGTACTTC.

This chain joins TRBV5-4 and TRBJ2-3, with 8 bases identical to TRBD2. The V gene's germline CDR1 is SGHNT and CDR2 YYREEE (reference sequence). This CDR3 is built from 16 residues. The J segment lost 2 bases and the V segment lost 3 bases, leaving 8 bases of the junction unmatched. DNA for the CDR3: TGTGCCAGCAGCTCGGAGCTAGCGGGCCTCACAGATACGCAGTATTTT. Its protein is CASSSELAGLTDTQYF.